This T cell receptor beta chain was recovered during a study of cytomegalovirus exposure and HLA in healthy donors. Study summary: An earlier analysis identified 120 million or so unique TCR beta sequences in some 170 million T cells. Falling in the Caucasian-associated ancestry cluster were about 80% of under 500 genotyped donors.

This CDR3 has 16 amino acids. J gave up 2 bases and V 5 bases, and 11 bases lay outside the gene matches. The germline V gene has CDR1 GTSNPN and CDR2 SVGIG (reference sequence). This clone was observed once. What it binds is unknown. 60 Vbeta and 13 Jbeta primers were used in PCR. TCRdb keeps only in-frame clones here, not all; method: immunoSEQ multiplex PCR. The table has about 140,000 clones, about three quarters seen once; the top ten hold approximately 1.5%. Regarding the study as a whole: HLA allele associations emerged for roughly 17,000 TCR beta sequences in a later analysis, at 0.05 false discovery rate. Exclusion as indistinguishable affected some V segments, including TRBV6-2 and TRBV6-3.

The source is a female donor in good health and CMV-seronegative. The chain is built from TRBV30 and TRBJ2-3, with 9 nucleotides matching TRBD2. The sequencing input was PBMCs. The CDR3 region has the DNA TGTGCCTGGGCGAGGGGGGCGGGAGGGGTCACAGATACGCAGTATTTT. Protein sequence: CAWARGAGGVTDTQYF.